Sequencing of this TCR beta chain was carried out in a study of T cells in localized non-small cell lung cancer. Regarding the study as a whole: Of the top 100 tumor clones, median around 60 were in adjacent lung, 25 to 35 among its top 100. Higher T cell density in the blood was associated with longer overall survival, whereas higher adjacent-lung clonality associated with shorter survival. Sequencing was limited to one tumor region, leaving the possibility of heterogeneity open. There was higher T cell clonality in uninvolved adjacent lung than in tumor, and it was highest there.

Produced via immunoSEQ multiplex PCR; TCRdb's table is partial and in-frame only. The data hold under 70,000 clones, with 86% observed a single time. Germline CDR1 MNHEY, CDR2 SMNVEV (reference sequence). V lost 5 bases, J lost 7 bases, and 17 bases lay in between. The length of the CDR3 is 14 residues. Of note for this clone: Its antigen is not identified.

V is TRBV27 and J is TRBJ1-2, with D possibly being TRBD1 (5 bases). This material consisted of peripheral blood, taken before any cancer treatment. This receptor was identified in a woman aged 35 to 69 with stage I lung adenocarcinoma. CDR3 coding DNA: TGTGCCAGCAGTCGGAACAGGCTTACGGGTGGCTACACCTTC. Amino acids: CASSRNRLTGGYTF.